The T cell receptor beta chain under discussion was sequenced for a study of cytomegalovirus exposure and HLA in healthy donors. Profiling relied on immunoSEQ multiplex PCR, and the TCRdb table lists in-frame clones only, not all of them. The sample lists 200,000 to 250,000 clones, 80% to 95% seen once, with 0.8% to 1.2% in the top ten. Trimming took 5 bases from V and 4 from J, leaving 9 bases between them. This CDR3 region has 11 residues. CDR1 SQVTM and CDR2 ANQGSEA come from the germline V gene. The chain has TRBV29-1 and TRBJ2-7, with D maybe TRBD1 (5 bases). The specimen was PBMCs. The sequence derives from a woman aged 18-30 years in good health and CMV-seronegative. This CDR3 reads CSVWSGYEQYF. The DNA for the CDR3 is TGCAGCGTTTGGTCAGGGTACGAGCAGTACTTC.